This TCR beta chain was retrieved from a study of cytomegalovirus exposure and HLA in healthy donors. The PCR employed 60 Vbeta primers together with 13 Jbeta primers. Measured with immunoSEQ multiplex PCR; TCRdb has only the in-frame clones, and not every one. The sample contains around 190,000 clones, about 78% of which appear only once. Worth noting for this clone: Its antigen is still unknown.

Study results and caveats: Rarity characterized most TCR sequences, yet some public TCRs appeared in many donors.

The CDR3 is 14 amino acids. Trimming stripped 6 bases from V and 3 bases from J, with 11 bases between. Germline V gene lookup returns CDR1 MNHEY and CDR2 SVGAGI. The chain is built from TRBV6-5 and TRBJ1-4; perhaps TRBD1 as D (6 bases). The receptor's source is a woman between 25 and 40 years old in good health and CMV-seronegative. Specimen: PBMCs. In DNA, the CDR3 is TGTGCCAGCAGCTCGACAGGCGCTAATGAAAAACTGTTTTTT. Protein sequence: CASSSTGANEKLFF.